The 6 T cell receptor beta chains listed next were all sequenced from one sample in a study of regulatory T cells in long-lasting Graves disease. Time point defined: persistent/refractory GD, antithyroid drugs over 5 years with positive TRAb. PBMC RNA served as the TCR library source. CDR3-region Arm-PCR and iRepertoire HTBI primers produced the TCR beta libraries. TCRdb re-derived calls from the multiplex PCR reads in MiXCR, one entry per CDR3 protein. The sample shows a few hundred thousand distinct CDR3 sequences, 23% of them seen only once. Sample: peripheral blood mononuclear cells (PBMCs), taken when the disease was refractory, from a patient treated with antithyroid drugs. All receptors derive from a woman between 35 and 50 years old with Graves disease.

This clonotype was counted ten times or more. The chain carries TRBV11-2 and TRBJ1-1; D unclear. The CDR3 spans 13 residues. CDR1 SGHAT and CDR2 FQNNGV come from the germline V gene. V was clipped by 4 bases and J by 9 bases, with 15 bases between them. The CDR3 region has the DNA TGTGCCAGCAGCTCCTCGATTGCATCCAAAGCTTTCTTT. Translation gives CASSSSIASKAFF.

For this clonotype: A much larger clone sits a single nucleotide away, making a read error possible. The V and J genes are TRBV6-2 or TRBV6-3 and TRBJ2-2, with 12 bases matching TRBD2. V was pared by 2 bases and J by 6 bases, with 10 bases of the junction left unmatched. CDR1 and CDR2 from the germline V gene are MNHEY and SVGEGT. The CDR3 is 18 residues long. CDR3 bases: TGTGCCAGCAGTTACGGACTAGCGGGATTGTGGCGCGCCGGGGAGCTGTTTTTT. This codes for CASSYGLAGLWRAGELFF.

Only a few counts were recorded for this clonotype. The chain recombines TRBV20-1 with TRBJ2-7, with 8 bases that match TRBD1. CDR1 and CDR2 (germline): DFQATT, SNEGSKA (reference sequence). This CDR3 is built from 14 residues. V gave up 6 bases and J gave up 5 bases; unmatched junction bases: 12. In DNA form, the CDR3 reads TGCAGTGCAAGGTGGTCAGGGGGCTTGGACGAGCAGTACTTC. Amino acids: CSARWSGGLDEQYF.

V usage is TRBV2 and J usage is TRBJ2-3; no reliable D call. Trimming removed 7 bases at V and 3 bases at J, with 14 bases between. CDR3 length: 14 residues. Germline CDR1 reads SNHLY; CDR2 reads FYNNEI. The DNA for the CDR3 is TGTGCCAGCACGGCGGCGGATGTAACAGATACGCAGTATTTT. This encodes CASTAADVTDTQYF.

Many counts were recorded for this clonotype. The chain employs TRBV6-1 and TRBJ1-5; D is unresolved. Germline-derived CDR1 and CDR2 are MNHNS and SASEGT. Trimming shortened V by 0 bases and J by 1 base, and 10 bases separated the two germline ends. CDR3 size: 16 residues. In nucleotides, the CDR3 is TGTGCCAGCAGTGAAGCTGTCCTTGGAAGCAATCAGCCCCAGCATTTT. Amino acid sequence: CASSEAVLGSNQPQHF.

This clonotype was seen more than once but under ten times. The rearrangement uses TRBV30 and TRBJ1-6; D gene ambiguous. The CDR3 sequence is 12 residues long. Germline loops: CDR1 GTSNPN, CDR2 SVGIG (reference sequence). Trimming removed 2 bases from V and 3 bases from J, with 2 bases in between. The CDR3 spells CAWSFYNSPLHF. CDR3 sequence (DNA): TGTGCCTGGAGTTTCTATAATTCACCCCTCCACTTT.